This entry is about one T cell receptor (beta chain). No antigen is known for it. This CDR3 has 15 amino acids. V was clipped by 4 bases and J by 1 base, with 12 bases between them. The V gene's germline CDR1 is SGHRS and CDR2 YFSETQ. This specimen belongs to a study of shared clonotypes between healthy human individuals. Findings of the study overall: Across subsets, estimated richness was generally greater for naive than for memory populations. Only blood was sampled, and tissue TCR repertoires likely differ from blood ones.

The repertoire was sequenced with immunoSEQ multiplex PCR; TCRdb's copy has only in-frame clones and lacks some. The sample shows about 680,000 clones, approximately 79% of them seen only once. The clonotype was recovered from a woman aged 25-40 years in good health. The chain is built from TRBV5-1 and TRBJ2-1; tentatively, D is TRBD2 (5 bases). Sequenced input: memory CD4+ T cells sorted from blood. The subset here: CD45RA-negative fraction. The CDR3 protein is CASSPGGQSYNEQFF. CDR3 DNA: TGCGCCAGCAGCCCGGGCGGGCAGTCCTACAATGAGCAGTTCTTC.